One TCR beta chain is described in this entry. The data stem from a study of cytomegalovirus exposure and HLA in healthy donors. A multiplex PCR was run with 60 Vbeta primers and 13 Jbeta primers. The data were produced by immunoSEQ multiplex PCR, yet TCRdb's version contains in-frame clones alone and is incomplete. This table has approximately 150,000 clones, around 79% appearing once. The source material was PBMCs. The receptor was isolated from a man aged 40-50 years in good health and CMV-seronegative.

CDR3 region: CASSKPQGTTSINYGYTF. CDR3 nucleotides: TGTGCCAGTAGTAAACCTCAGGGGACAACCTCGATTAACTATGGCTACACCTTC. The V and J genes are TRBV19 and TRBJ1-2; D may be TRBD1 (6 bases). The germline V gene has CDR1 LNHDA and CDR2 SQIVND (reference sequence). This CDR3 spans 18 amino acids. The ends were cut back, 4 bases at V and 1 base at J, with 22 bases in the middle. Combining the CDR3 with reference TRBV19 and TRBJ1-2 gives the whole variable domain DGGITQSPKYLFRKEGQNVTLSCEQNLNHDAMYWYRQDPGQGLRLIYYSQIVNDFQKGDIAEGYSVSREKKESFPLTVTSAQKNPTAFYLCASSKPQGTTSINYGYTFGSGTRLTVV.